Following are 8 T cell receptor beta chains from one sample sequenced in a study of blood T cell repertoires in COVID-19. The data were produced by immunoSEQ multiplex PCR, yet TCRdb's version contains in-frame clones alone and is incomplete. The top ten clones hold more than 1% of a sample with 120,000 to 150,000 clones, roughly 90% of them seen once. The sequencing input was PBMCs or T cells enriched from blood (not recorded which). Every receptor here comes from a woman aged 30 to 39 with acute COVID-19.

J is TRBJ2-2 and V is TRBV5-1, with 7 bases that match TRBD2. The ends lost 0 bases at V and 5 bases at J; junction bases unmatched: 4. Germline CDR1 SGHRS, CDR2 YFSETQ. This CDR3 comprises 15 residues. In DNA form, the CDR3 reads TGCGCCAGCAGCTTGGTTGGACTAGAAACCGGGGAGCTGTTTTTT. Its protein product is CASSLVGLETGELFF.

The chain joins TRBV4-1 to TRBJ1-2; TRBD1 might be the D (6 bases). Germline CDR1 reads MGHRA; CDR2 reads YSYEKL. This CDR3 has 17 amino acids. V lost 0 bases to trimming and J lost 8 bases, with 22 bases between them. The chain's CDR3 is CASSQERGGIRSGGYTF. The CDR3 DNA is TGCGCCAGCAGCCAAGAAAGGGGGGGAATCCGAAGCGGGGGCTACACCTTC.

V usage is TRBV9 and J usage is TRBJ2-7; TRBD2 is a possible D gene (6 bases). Trimming removed 2 bases at V and 0 bases at J, with 12 bases between. The germline gives CDR1 SGDLS, CDR2 YYNGEE. The CDR3 runs to 15 residues. The CDR3 nucleotides are TGTGCCAGCAGCGTCGGGGGAGTCGCCTCCTACGAGCAGTACTTC. The encoded protein is CASSVGGVASYEQYF.

The rearrangement joins TRBV7-2 to TRBJ2-2; D may be TRBD2 (5 bases). V was shortened by 2 bases and J by 0 bases, with 10 bases between the two germline ends. CDR3 length equals 16 residues. CDR1 is SGHTA, CDR2 FQGNSA, per germline. The CDR3, as DNA: TGTGCCAGCAGCTTATTAGTGGGAGCGAACACCGGGGAGCTGTTTTTT. Its protein is CASSLLVGANTGELFF.

The chain carries TRBV10-2 and TRBJ1-2; a weak D match, TRBD1 (5 bases). V lost 11 bases and J 8 bases, leaving 18 bases between the germline ends. The germline V gene has CDR1 WSHSY and CDR2 SAAADI. The CDR3 extends over 12 amino acids. The DNA for the CDR3 is TGCGCCGTAAACGGGGGAGTGTACGGCTACACCTTC. Protein: CAVNGGVYGYTF.

The CDR3 DNA is TGTGCCAGCAGTGCAAGGAGCAAGTACCAAGAGACCCAGTACTTC. This gives the protein CASSARSKYQETQYF. The V and J genes are TRBV25-1 and TRBJ2-5; D remains unclear. There are 15 residues in the CDR3. Looked up from germline, CDR1 is MGHDK and CDR2 is SYGVNS. With 4 bases removed from V and 0 bases from J, the gap between germline ends came to 12 bases.

The chain uses TRBV4-3 and TRBJ2-2; 9 bases are shared with TRBD1. Germline V gene data show CDR1 as LGHNA and CDR2 as YSLEER. Trimming removed 4 bases from V and 5 bases from J; junction bases left unmatched: 5. The CDR3 totals 15 residues. The CDR3: CASSRKQGATGELFF. In nucleotides, the CDR3 is TGCGCCAGCAGCCGCAAACAGGGGGCTACCGGGGAGCTGTTTTTT.

The rearrangement uses TRBV28 and TRBJ1-2; unclear D gene. CDR1 and CDR2 (germline): MDHEN, SYDVKM. This CDR3 is 13 amino acids long. Trimming took 6 bases from V and 10 from J, leaving 18 bases between them. For the CDR3, the DNA is TGTGCCAGCAGACCAACCCCTCTGCAAGCCTACACCTTC. It translates to CASRPTPLQAYTF.